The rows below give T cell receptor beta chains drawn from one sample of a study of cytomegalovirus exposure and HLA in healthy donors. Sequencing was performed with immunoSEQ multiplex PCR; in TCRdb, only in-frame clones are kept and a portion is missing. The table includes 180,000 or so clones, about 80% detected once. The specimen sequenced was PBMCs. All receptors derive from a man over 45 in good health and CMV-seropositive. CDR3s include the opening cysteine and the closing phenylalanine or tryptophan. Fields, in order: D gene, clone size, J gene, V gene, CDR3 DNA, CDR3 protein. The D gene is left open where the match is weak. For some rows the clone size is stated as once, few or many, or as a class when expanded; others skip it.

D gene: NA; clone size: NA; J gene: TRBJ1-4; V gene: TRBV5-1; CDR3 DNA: TGCGCCAGCAGCCCTGGGTCGGGAGCAACTAATGAAAAACTGTTTTTT; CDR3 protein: CASSPGSGATNEKLFF
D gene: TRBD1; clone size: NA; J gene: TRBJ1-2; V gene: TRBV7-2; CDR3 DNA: TGTGCCAGCAGCCAAAAAGGGACAGTCGGGGGCTATGGCTACACCTTC; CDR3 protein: CASSQKGTVGGYGYTF
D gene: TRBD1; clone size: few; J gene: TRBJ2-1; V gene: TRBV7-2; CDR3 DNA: TGTGCCAGCAGGGACAGGGGGCTGGTCAATGAGCAGTTCTTC; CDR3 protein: CASRDRGLVNEQFF
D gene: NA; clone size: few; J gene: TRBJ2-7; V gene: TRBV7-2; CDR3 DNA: TGTGCCAGCAGTCCCAGCTCCTACGAGCAGTACTTC; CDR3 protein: CASSPSSYEQYF
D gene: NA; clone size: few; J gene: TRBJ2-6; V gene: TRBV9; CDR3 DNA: TGTGCCAGCAGCGTAGGGGGGGGGCCTGGGGCCAACGTCCTGACTTTC; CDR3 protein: CASSVGGGPGANVLTF
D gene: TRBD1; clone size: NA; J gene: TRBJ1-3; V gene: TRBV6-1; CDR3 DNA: TGTGCCAGCAGTGACTACAGGGGATCTGGAAACACCATATATTTT; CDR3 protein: CASSDYRGSGNTIYF
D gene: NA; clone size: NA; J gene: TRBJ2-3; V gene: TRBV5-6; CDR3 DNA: TGTGCCAGCAGCCGTTTCACAGATACGCAGTATTTT; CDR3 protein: CASSRFTDTQYF
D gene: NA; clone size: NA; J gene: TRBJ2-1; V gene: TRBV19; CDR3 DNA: TGTGCCAGTAGTACCCGCAGATTCCTCTCCTACAATGAGCAGTTCTTC; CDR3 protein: CASSTRRFLSYNEQFF
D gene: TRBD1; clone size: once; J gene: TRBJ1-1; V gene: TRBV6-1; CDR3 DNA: TGTGCCAGCAGTTTACCAGGGGGGAACACTGAAGCTTTCTTT; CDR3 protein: CASSLPGGNTEAFF
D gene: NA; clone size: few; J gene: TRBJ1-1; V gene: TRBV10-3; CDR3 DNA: TGTGCCATCAGTGAGTCGAATTCGGCCAGGGAAGCTTTCTTT; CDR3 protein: CAISESNSAREAFF
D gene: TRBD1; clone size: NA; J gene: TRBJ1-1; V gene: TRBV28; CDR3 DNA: TGTGCCAGCAGTCAAACCACAGGGGCCGGAGACACTGAAGCTTTCTTT; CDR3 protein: CASSQTTGAGDTEAFF
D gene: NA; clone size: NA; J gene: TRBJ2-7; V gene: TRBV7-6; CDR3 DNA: TGTGCCAGCAGCGCGGGACAGCAATACGAGCAGTACTTC; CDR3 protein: CASSAGQQYEQYF
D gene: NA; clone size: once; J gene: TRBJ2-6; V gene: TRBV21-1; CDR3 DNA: TGTGCCAGCAGCAGATCAACGGTCTCTGGGGCCAACGTCCTGACTTTC; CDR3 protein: CASSRSTVSGANVLTF
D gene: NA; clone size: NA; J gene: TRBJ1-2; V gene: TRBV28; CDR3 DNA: TGTGCCAGCAGTAGCGGGGGGCACTATGGCTACACCTTC; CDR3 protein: CASSSGGHYGYTF
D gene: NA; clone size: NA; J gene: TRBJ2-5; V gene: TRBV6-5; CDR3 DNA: TGTGCCAGCAGTTACGGGGGGGCAGAGGAGACCCAGTACTTC; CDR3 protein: CASSYGGAEETQYF
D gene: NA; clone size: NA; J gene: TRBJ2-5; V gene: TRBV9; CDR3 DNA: TGTGCCAGCAGCGTAGGAGGGGGCCAAGAGACCCAGTACTTC; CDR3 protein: CASSVGGGQETQYF
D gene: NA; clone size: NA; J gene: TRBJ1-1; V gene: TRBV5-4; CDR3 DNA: TGTGCCAGCAGCGGAACGGGGGGGACTGAAGCTTTCTTT; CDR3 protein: CASSGTGGTEAFF
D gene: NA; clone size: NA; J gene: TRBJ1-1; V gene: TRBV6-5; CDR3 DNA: TGTGCCAGCAGTTACTCGGGGGCTACTGAAGCTTTCTTT; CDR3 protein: CASSYSGATEAFF
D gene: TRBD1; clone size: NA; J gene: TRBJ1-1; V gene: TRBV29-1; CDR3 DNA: TGCAGCGGAACCAGGGGGCAAACGAACACTGAAGCTTTCTTT; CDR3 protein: CSGTRGQTNTEAFF
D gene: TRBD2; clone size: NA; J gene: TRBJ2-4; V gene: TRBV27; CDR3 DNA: TGTGCCAGCAGTCCCGGGGGGGCCAAAAACATTCAGTACTTC; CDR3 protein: CASSPGGAKNIQYF
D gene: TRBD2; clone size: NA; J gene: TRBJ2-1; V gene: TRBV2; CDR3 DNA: TGTGCCAGCAGTGATGTCGGGGGGGCCTCCTCCTACAATGAGCAGTTCTTC; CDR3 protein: CASSDVGGASSYNEQFF
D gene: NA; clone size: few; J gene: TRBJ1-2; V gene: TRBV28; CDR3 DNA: TGTGCCAGCAGTTTATTCGGCCAGGGTTTAGCTGGCTACACCTTC; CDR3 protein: CASSLFGQGLAGYTF
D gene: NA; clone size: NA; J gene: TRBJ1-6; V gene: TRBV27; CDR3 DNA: TGTGCCAGCAGTTTAAGGGGGGGCGGGCCCGACCTTAATTCACCCCTCCACTTT; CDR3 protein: CASSLRGGGPDLNSPLHF
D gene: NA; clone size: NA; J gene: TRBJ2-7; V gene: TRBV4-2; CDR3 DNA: TGTGCCAGCAGCCAAGATTGGGGAGCGGGCGAGCAGTACTTC; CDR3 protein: CASSQDWGAGEQYF
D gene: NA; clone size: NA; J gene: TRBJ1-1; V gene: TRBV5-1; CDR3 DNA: TGCGCCAGCAGCTTTTCCCGGAGGAGAGACACTGAAGCTTTCTTT; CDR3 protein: CASSFSRRRDTEAFF
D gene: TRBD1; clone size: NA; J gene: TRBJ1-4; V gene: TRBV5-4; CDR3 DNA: TGTGCCAGCAGCTTAGGGACAGGGCTTCCAAATGAAAAACTGTTTTTT; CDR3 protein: CASSLGTGLPNEKLFF
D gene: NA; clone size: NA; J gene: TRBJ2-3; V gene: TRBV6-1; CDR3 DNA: TGTGCCAGCAGTGAGTCTTTCGTCACAGATACGCAGTATTTT; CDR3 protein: CASSESFVTDTQYF
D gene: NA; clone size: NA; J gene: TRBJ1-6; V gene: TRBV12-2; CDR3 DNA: TGTGCAAGTCGCTTAACCAGGGAGGCAAATTCACCCCTCCACTTT; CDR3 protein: CASRLTREANSPLHF
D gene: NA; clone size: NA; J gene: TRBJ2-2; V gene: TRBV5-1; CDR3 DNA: TGCGCCAGCAGCTTGGACAGGGCGGGCGGGGAGCTGTTTTTT; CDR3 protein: CASSLDRAGGELFF
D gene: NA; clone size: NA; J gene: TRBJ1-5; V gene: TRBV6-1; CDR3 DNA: TGTGCCAGCAGTGAATGGGCCAGGGTACGGAATCAGCCCCAGCATTTT; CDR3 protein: CASSEWARVRNQPQHF
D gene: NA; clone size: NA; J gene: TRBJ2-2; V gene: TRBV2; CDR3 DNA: TGTGCCACCGGGGGACGGCCGAACACCGGGGAGCTGTTTTTT; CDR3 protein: CATGGRPNTGELFF
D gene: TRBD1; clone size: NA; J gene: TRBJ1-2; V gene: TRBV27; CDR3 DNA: TGTGCCAGCAGCCGCCTCCGGGACAGTTCGGGACACGGCTACACCTTC; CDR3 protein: CASSRLRDSSGHGYTF
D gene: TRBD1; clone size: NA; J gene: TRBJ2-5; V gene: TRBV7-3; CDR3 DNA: TGTGCCAGCAGCCGACAGGGTAACCAAGAGACCCAGTACTTC; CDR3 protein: CASSRQGNQETQYF
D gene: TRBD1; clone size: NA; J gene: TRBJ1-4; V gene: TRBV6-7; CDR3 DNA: TGTGCCAGCAGTTATAGGGACAGACCCCCAACTAATGAAAAACTGTTTTTT; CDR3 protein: CASSYRDRPPTNEKLFF
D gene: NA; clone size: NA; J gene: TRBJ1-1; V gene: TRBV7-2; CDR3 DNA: TGTGCCAGCAAGGGACACGGATCAAACACTGAAGCTTTCTTT; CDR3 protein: CASKGHGSNTEAFF
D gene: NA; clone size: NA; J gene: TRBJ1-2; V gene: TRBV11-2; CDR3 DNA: TGTGCCAGCAGCCCGGGGGGGCGCGCCTATGGCTACACCTTC; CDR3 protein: CASSPGGRAYGYTF
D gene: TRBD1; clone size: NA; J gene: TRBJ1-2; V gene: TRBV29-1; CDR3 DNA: TGCAGCGTTGAAGATCCCTGGGACAGCGGAACCTTC; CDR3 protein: CSVEDPWDSGTF
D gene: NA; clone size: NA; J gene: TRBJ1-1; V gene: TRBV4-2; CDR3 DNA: TGTGCCAGCAGCCAAGATAGGACACACCTCTTTGAAGCTTTCTTT; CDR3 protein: CASSQDRTHLFEAFF
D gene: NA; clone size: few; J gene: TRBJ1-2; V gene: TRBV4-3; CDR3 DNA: TGCGCCAGCAGCCCGGACAGAGATAACTATGGCTACACCTTC; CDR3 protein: CASSPDRDNYGYTF
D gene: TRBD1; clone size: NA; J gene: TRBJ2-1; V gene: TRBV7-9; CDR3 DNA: TGTGCCAGCAGCACCCGGACGGGACAGGGTAACAATGAGCAGTTCTTC; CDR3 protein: CASSTRTGQGNNEQFF
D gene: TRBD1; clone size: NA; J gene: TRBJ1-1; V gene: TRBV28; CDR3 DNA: TGTGCCAGCAGACCCGTGACAGGGAAAGGTGGCACTGAAGCTTTCTTT; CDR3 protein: CASRPVTGKGGTEAFF
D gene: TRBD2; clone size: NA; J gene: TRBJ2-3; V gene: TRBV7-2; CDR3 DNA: TGTGCCAGCAGCTTAACAGCGGGGCGTAGCACAGATACGCAGTATTTT; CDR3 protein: CASSLTAGRSTDTQYF
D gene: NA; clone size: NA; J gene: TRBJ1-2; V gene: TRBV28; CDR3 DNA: TGTGCCAGCCTAGAGGGGGACTATGGCTACACCTTC; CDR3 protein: CASLEGDYGYTF
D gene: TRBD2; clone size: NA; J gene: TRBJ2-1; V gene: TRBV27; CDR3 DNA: TGTGCCAGCAAGTCAGCGGGGGGGGACAATGAGCAGTTCTTC; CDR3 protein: CASKSAGGDNEQFF
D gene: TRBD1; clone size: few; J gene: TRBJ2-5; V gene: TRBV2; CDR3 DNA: TGTGCCAGCACTCCTGGGCCGGGACAGGGGTGGGAGACCCAGTACTTC; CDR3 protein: CASTPGPGQGWETQYF
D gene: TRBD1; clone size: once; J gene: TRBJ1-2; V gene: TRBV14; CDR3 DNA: TGTGCCAGCAGCCAAAGGGAACAGGGGGGCTATGGCTACACCTTC; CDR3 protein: CASSQREQGGYGYTF
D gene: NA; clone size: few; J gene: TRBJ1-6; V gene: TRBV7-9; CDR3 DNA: TGTGCCAGCAGCTTAGATCGGACCAGGACAGCCTATAATTCACCCCTCCACTTT; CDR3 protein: CASSLDRTRTAYNSPLHF
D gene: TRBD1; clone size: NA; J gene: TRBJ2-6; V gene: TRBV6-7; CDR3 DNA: TGTGCCAGCAGTTACGGCAGGGGGCCGGGCAGCCCGTCTGGGGCCAACGTCCTGACTTTC; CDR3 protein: CASSYGRGPGSPSGANVLTF
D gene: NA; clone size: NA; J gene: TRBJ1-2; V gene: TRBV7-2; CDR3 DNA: TGTGCCAGCAGCTATCGACAGGCCCTAGCTAACTATGGCTACACCTTC; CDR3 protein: CASSYRQALANYGYTF
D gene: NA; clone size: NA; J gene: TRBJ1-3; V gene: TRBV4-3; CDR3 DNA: TGCGCCAGCAGCCAAGCGGCGCGGGCTTTCTCTGGAAACACCATATATTTT; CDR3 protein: CASSQAARAFSGNTIYF